This TCR beta chain originates from a study of CD8 T cells in Susac syndrome. Random hexamers served to reverse transcribe roughly 0.45 to 1 ug RNA. immunoSEQ multiplex PCR amplified TCR beta CDR3 across 54 Vbeta, 13 Jbeta. Using its own MiXCR run on the immunoSEQ multiplex PCR reads, TCRdb lists one record per CDR3 protein. The sample yields approximately 230,000 distinct CDR3 sequences, 93% seen once. The CD8+ and CD4+ T cells were isolated magnetically using a negative isolation approach, whereas the TEMRA cells were enriched by FACS. Trimming removed 3 bases from V and 7 bases from J, with 12 bases in between. The CDR3 length is 13 residues. Per the germline V gene, CDR1 is MGHDK and CDR2 is SYGVNS.

This TCR came from a human donor with multiple sclerosis. This chain connects TRBV25-1 to TRBJ2-5; either TRBD1 or TRBD2 may supply D (5 bases each). Sequences were obtained from CD4+ T cells from PBMCs. CDR3 amino acids: CASSDRVRGTQYF. The DNA of the CDR3 is TGTGCCAGCAGTGACAGGGTGAGGGGGACCCAGTACTTC.